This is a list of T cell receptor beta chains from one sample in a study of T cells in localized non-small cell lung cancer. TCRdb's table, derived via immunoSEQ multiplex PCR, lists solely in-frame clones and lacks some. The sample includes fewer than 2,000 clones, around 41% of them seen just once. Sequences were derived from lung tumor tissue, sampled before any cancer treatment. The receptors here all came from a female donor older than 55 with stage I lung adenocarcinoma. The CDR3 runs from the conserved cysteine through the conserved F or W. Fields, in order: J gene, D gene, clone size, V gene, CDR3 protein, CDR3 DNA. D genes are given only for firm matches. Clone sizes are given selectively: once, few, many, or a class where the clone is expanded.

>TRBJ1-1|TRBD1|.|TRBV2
CASRPKDREVTEAFF
TGTGCCAGCAGACCAAAGGACAGGGAGGTCACTGAAGCTTTCTTT
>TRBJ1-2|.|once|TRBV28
CASSLGAGTYGYTF
TGTGCCAGCAGTTTGGGCGCAGGGACCTATGGCTACACCTTC
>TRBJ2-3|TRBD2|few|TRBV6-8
CASLRLAGGTDTQYF
TGTGCCAGCTTAAGACTAGCGGGGGGCACAGATACGCAGTATTTT
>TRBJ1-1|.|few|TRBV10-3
CAISESQVEVEAFF
TGTGCCATCAGTGAGTCACAGGTGGAGGTAGAAGCTTTCTTT
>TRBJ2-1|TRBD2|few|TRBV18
CASSPLRVAGETHYNEQFF
TGTGCCAGCTCACCGTTACGGGTAGCGGGGGAGACTCACTACAATGAGCAGTTCTTC
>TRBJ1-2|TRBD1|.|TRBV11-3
CASSLWTGPYYGYTF
TGTGCCAGCAGCTTATGGACAGGGCCGTACTATGGCTACACCTTC
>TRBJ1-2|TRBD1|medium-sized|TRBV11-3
CASSSPGTGGLLNGYTF
TGTGCCAGCAGCTCACCGGGGACAGGGGGGCTCTTAAATGGCTACACCTTC
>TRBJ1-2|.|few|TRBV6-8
CASRETGMNGYTF
TGTGCCAGCAGGGAAACAGGGATGAATGGCTACACCTTC
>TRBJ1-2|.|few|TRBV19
CASSAESLVLLNYGYTF
TGTGCCAGTAGCGCGGAGAGCCTAGTCTTACTCAACTATGGCTACACCTTC
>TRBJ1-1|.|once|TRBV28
CASSLYRAGGMNTEAFF
TGTGCCAGCAGTTTATACCGCGCCGGGGGTATGAACACTGAAGCTTTCTTT
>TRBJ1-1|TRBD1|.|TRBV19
CASSTRGQGAMNTEAFF
TGTGCCAGTAGTACCAGGGGACAGGGGGCCATGAACACTGAAGCTTTCTTT
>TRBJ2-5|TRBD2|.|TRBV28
CASRIGLAGGYYQETQYF
TGTGCCAGCAGAATCGGACTAGCGGGGGGTTACTACCAAGAGACCCAGTACTTC
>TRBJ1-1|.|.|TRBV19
CASTTGPTNTEAFF
TGTGCCAGTACCACCGGACCTACGAACACTGAAGCTTTCTTT
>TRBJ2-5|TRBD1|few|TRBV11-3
CASSPGTVGETQYF
TGTGCCAGCAGCCCTGGGACAGTCGGAGAGACCCAGTACTTC
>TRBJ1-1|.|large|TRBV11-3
CASSFFDWNTEAFF
TGTGCCAGCAGCTTTTTTGATTGGAACACTGAAGCTTTCTTT
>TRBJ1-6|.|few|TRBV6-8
CASSYMQANSNSPLHF
TGTGCCAGCAGTTACATGCAGGCAAACTCTAATTCACCCCTCCACTTT
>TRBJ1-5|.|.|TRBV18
CASSPGSFNQPQHF
TGTGCCAGCTCACCGGGCAGTTTCAATCAGCCCCAGCATTTT
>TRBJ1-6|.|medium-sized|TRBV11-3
CASSLRPLGVPDNSPLHF
TGTGCCAGCAGCTTACGTCCCCTGGGTGTTCCTGATAATTCACCCCTCCACTTT
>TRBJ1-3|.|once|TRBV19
CASTLDRTSGNTIYF
TGTGCCAGTACGTTGGATCGGACCTCTGGAAACACCATATATTTT
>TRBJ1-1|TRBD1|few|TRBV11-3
CASSSRQGVHTEAFF
TGTGCCAGCAGCAGCCGACAGGGGGTACACACTGAAGCTTTCTTT
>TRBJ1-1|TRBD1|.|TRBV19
CASSPGQSNTEAFF
TGTGCCAGTAGTCCGGGACAGAGTAACACTGAAGCTTTCTTT